These T cell receptor beta chains were read from a single sample in a study of beta chain features in type 1 diabetes. TCRdb's copy holds only in-frame clones and misses some; the assay was immunoSEQ multiplex PCR. The profile covers hundreds of thousands of clones, with around 10% appearing a single time and around 0.05% taken by the ten largest. The material sequenced was naive CD4+ T cells from blood. The source of these receptors is a woman aged 18-30 years in good health. CDR3s include the opening cysteine and the closing phenylalanine or tryptophan. The D gene is left open where the match is weak. The size entry is marked missing in some rows and otherwise reads once, few, many or a size class.

J gene | clone size | V gene | D gene | CDR3 protein | CDR3 DNA
TRBJ2-1 | - | TRBV5-1 | - | CASSLVTGHSNEQFF | TGCGCCAGCAGCTTGGTGACAGGCCACAGCAATGAGCAGTTCTTC
TRBJ2-2 | few | TRBV6-5 | - | CASSYSAGYTGELFF | TGTGCCAGCAGTTACTCTGCAGGCTACACCGGGGAGCTGTTTTTT
TRBJ2-2 | few | TRBV7-9 | - | CASSLTFSGELFF | TGTGCCAGCAGCCTGACCTTCTCCGGGGAGCTGTTTTTT
TRBJ2-7 | - | TRBV30 | - | CAWSSGTLKVYEQYF | TGTGCCTGGAGTTCCGGGACTTTAAAGGTCTACGAGCAGTACTTC
TRBJ1-5 | few | TRBV7-9 | TRBD1 | CAVSQGNQPQHF | TGTGCCGTATCACAGGGGAATCAGCCCCAGCATTTT
TRBJ2-1 | - | TRBV2 | - | CASSVSGTYNEQFF | TGTGCCAGCAGTGTTAGCGGAACCTACAATGAGCAGTTCTTC
TRBJ2-7 | few | TRBV7-2 | TRBD2 | CASSTSSTSGEYEQYF | TGTGCCAGCAGCACCAGCAGTACTAGCGGGGAGTACGAGCAGTACTTC
TRBJ1-1 | few | TRBV30 | - | CAWSVRSGWAFF | TGTGCCTGGAGTGTACGCTCCGGCTGGGCTTTCTTT
TRBJ2-5 | - | TRBV4-3 | - | CASSPTISRDLLQETQYF | TGCGCCAGCAGCCCCACAATATCACGGGACCTTCTGCAAGAGACCCAGTACTTC
TRBJ2-5 | many | TRBV29-1 | TRBD1 | CSVVGTGLYF | TGCAGCGTTGTAGGGACAGGGTTGTACTTC
TRBJ2-1 | few | TRBV11-2 | - | CASSSRPSWNEQFF | TGTGCCAGCAGCTCCCGACCGTCGTGGAATGAGCAGTTCTTC
TRBJ2-2 | few | TRBV9 | - | CASSVFGPGELFF | TGTGCCAGCAGCGTCTTCGGGCCCGGGGAGCTGTTTTTT
TRBJ2-1 | - | TRBV12-5 | TRBD2 | CASGLTLAGGHNEQFF | TGTGCTAGTGGTTTGACCCTAGCGGGAGGGCACAATGAGCAGTTCTTC
TRBJ2-5 | - | TRBV9 | TRBD1 | CASSRNTGEETQYF | TGTGCCAGCAGTCGTAATACAGGGGAAGAGACCCAGTACTTC
TRBJ2-7 | - | TRBV7-9 | - | CASSLAGGILF | TGTGCCAGCAGCTTAGCCGGTGGAATTCTCTTC
TRBJ2-1 | few | TRBV7-8 | - | CASSLARGKYNEQFF | TGTGCCAGCAGCTTAGCCAGGGGAAAATACAATGAGCAGTTCTTC
TRBJ1-2 | few | TRBV7-9 | TRBD1 | CASSLISGQGRPNYGYTF | TGTGCCAGCAGCTTGATATCCGGACAGGGGCGTCCTAACTATGGCTACACCTTC
TRBJ1-4 | - | TRBV30 | TRBD1 | CAWSDTGGDEKLFF | TGTGCCTGGAGTGATACAGGGGGAGATGAAAAACTGTTTTTT
TRBJ2-5 | few | TRBV28 | - | CASSPAGTLWGETQYF | TGTGCCAGCAGCCCAGCCGGGACACTCTGGGGGGAGACCCAGTACTTC
TRBJ1-1 | few | TRBV9 | - | CASSAIRAVNTEAFF | TGTGCCAGCAGCGCTATCAGGGCGGTGAACACTGAAGCTTTCTTT
TRBJ2-3 | few | TRBV14 | - | CASSQVGGHTQYF | TGTGCCAGCAGCCAAGTGGGCGGCCATACGCAGTATTTT
TRBJ2-3 | - | TRBV5-6 | TRBD2 | CASSSLAGGPLDTQYF | TGTGCCAGCAGCAGTTTAGCGGGAGGGCCGTTAGATACGCAGTATTTT
TRBJ2-1 | many | TRBV30 | TRBD2 | CAWSTARTSGAYNEQFF | TGTGCCTGGAGTACCGCAAGGACTAGCGGGGCCTACAATGAGCAGTTCTTC
TRBJ2-7 | - | TRBV5-1 | - | CASSLGPQRGSYEQYF | TGCGCCAGCAGCTTGGGGCCCCAGCGAGGCTCCTACGAGCAGTACTTC
TRBJ2-3 | few | TRBV11-2 | - | CASSSTGTQYF | TGTGCCAGCAGCTCCACGGGAACGCAGTATTTT
TRBJ2-5 | few | TRBV5-1 | TRBD1 | CASTGGEVGETQYF | TGCGCCAGTACAGGGGGCGAAGTGGGAGAGACCCAGTACTTC
TRBJ2-3 | - | TRBV28 | TRBD1 | CASERDRGTDTQYF | TGTGCCAGCGAGCGGGACAGGGGCACAGATACGCAGTATTTT
TRBJ1-2 | - | TRBV29-1 | - | CSVASGGYGYTF | TGCAGCGTTGCTTCTGGTGGGTATGGCTACACCTTC
TRBJ2-5 | few | TRBV18 | - | CASSPLNIRLARYQETQYF | TGTGCCAGCTCACCACTCAACATTCGGTTAGCCCGGTACCAAGAGACCCAGTACTTC
TRBJ2-6 | few | TRBV18 | - | CASSPQGTGANVLTF | TGTGCCAGCTCACCTCAGGGGACTGGGGCCAACGTCCTGACTTTC
TRBJ2-2 | - | TRBV15 | - | CATSRVILNTGELFF | TGTGCCACCAGCAGAGTTATTCTGAACACCGGGGAGCTGTTTTTT
TRBJ2-4 | few | TRBV7-2 | TRBD1 | CASSSPRGQGNIQYF | TGTGCCAGCAGCTCACCCCGGGGACAGGGGAACATTCAGTACTTC
TRBJ2-5 | - | TRBV29-1 | TRBD1 | CSVGTGVGTQYF | TGCAGCGTTGGGACAGGGGTTGGGACCCAGTACTTC
TRBJ1-2 | few | TRBV4-3 | - | CASSQDRLAGVGGYTF | TGCGCCAGCAGCCAAGATCGTTTGGCAGGAGTTGGTGGCTACACCTTC
TRBJ2-1 | few | TRBV6-4 | TRBD2 | CASRKTSGNNEQFF | TGTGCCAGCAGGAAGACTAGCGGGAACAATGAGCAGTTCTTC
TRBJ1-1 | few | TRBV21-1 | - | CASSTHTEAFF | TGTGCCAGCAGTACACACACTGAAGCTTTCTTT
TRBJ2-3 | - | TRBV7-9 | TRBD2 | CANRITTSGRLADTQYF | TGTGCCAACAGGATCACAACTAGCGGGAGGTTGGCAGATACGCAGTATTTT
TRBJ2-7 | many | TRBV29-1 | TRBD1 | CSVLSRDRGTAYEQYF | TGCAGCGTCCTCTCCCGGGACAGGGGAACGGCCTACGAGCAGTACTTC
TRBJ1-5 | - | TRBV9 | TRBD1 | CASSGSDRGYQPQHF | TGTGCCAGCAGCGGGAGCGACAGGGGGTATCAGCCCCAGCATTTT
TRBJ2-6 | few | TRBV7-9 | - | CASRFVRANVLTF | TGTGCCAGCAGATTCGTCAGGGCCAACGTCCTGACTTTC
TRBJ2-2 | few | TRBV20-1 | - | CSAGGTGELFF | TGCAGTGCTGGCGGAACCGGGGAGCTGTTTTTT
TRBJ2-3 | - | TRBV5-1 | - | CASSLSPGTDTQYF | TGCGCCAGCAGCTTGTCCCCTGGCACAGATACGCAGTATTTT
TRBJ2-3 | few | TRBV11-2 | TRBD1 | CASSPGQGTDTQYF | TGTGCCAGCAGCCCCGGACAGGGCACAGATACGCAGTATTTT
TRBJ2-1 | - | TRBV4-2 | TRBD2 | CASSHLAGSLNEQFF | TGTGCCAGCAGCCACCTAGCGGGATCCCTCAATGAGCAGTTCTTC
TRBJ2-5 | - | TRBV7-2 | - | CASSFGLQETQYF | TGTGCCAGCAGCTTCGGTCTCCAAGAGACCCAGTACTTC
TRBJ2-3 | few | TRBV7-9 | TRBD2 | CASSSASGGPTDTQYF | TGTGCCAGCAGCAGCGCTAGCGGGGGGCCCACAGATACGCAGTATTTT
TRBJ1-3 | few | TRBV7-3 | - | CASSLTGGSGNTIYF | TGTGCCAGCAGCTTAACTGGGGGTTCTGGAAACACCATATATTTT
TRBJ2-7 | few | TRBV7-8 | - | CASSLSSEYYEQYF | TGTGCCAGCAGCTTATCTTCGGAATACTACGAGCAGTACTTC
TRBJ2-4 | - | TRBV29-1 | - | CSVGVRSLAKNIQYF | TGCAGCGTTGGGGTGCGGAGCCTAGCCAAAAACATTCAGTACTTC
TRBJ2-5 | few | TRBV5-4 | TRBD2 | CASSLRLAGKETQYF | TGTGCCAGCAGCCTGCGACTAGCGGGGAAAGAGACCCAGTACTTC
TRBJ1-4 | few | TRBV7-9 | - | CASSTGQLIAEKLFF | TGTGCCAGCAGCACAGGACAGCTTATTGCGGAAAAACTGTTTTTT
TRBJ2-3 | few | TRBV7-2 | TRBD2 | CASSRTSGDADTQYF | TGTGCCAGCAGCCGGACTAGCGGGGACGCAGATACGCAGTATTTT